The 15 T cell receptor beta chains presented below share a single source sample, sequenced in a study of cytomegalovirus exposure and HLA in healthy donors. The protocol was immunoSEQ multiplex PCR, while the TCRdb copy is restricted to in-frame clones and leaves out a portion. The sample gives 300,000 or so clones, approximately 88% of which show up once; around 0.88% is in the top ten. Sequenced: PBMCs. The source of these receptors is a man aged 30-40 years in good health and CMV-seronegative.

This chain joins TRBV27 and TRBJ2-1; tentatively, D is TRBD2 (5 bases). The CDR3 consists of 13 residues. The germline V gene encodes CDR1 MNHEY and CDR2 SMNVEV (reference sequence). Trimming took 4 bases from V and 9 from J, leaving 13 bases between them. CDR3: CASSSSPGSEQFF. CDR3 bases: TGTGCCAGCAGTTCTTCACCGGGGAGTGAGCAGTTCTTC.

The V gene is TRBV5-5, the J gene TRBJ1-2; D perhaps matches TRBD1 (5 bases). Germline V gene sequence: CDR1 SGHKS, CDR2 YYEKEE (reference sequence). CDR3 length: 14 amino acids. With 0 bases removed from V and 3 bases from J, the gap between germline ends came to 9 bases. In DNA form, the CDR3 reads TGTGCCAGCAGCTTGGGCGACAGAGACTATGGCTACACCTTC. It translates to CASSLGDRDYGYTF.

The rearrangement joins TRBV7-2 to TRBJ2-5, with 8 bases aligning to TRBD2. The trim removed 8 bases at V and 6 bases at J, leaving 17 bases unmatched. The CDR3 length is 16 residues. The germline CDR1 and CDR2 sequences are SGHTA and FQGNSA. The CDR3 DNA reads TGTGCCAGCGGCAAGGGGTTAGACGGGGGGGCGAAGACCCAGTACTTC. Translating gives CASGKGLDGGAKTQYF.

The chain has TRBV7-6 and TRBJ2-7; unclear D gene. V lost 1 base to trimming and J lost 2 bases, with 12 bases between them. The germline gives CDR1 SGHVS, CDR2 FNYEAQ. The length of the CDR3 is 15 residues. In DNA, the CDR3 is TGTGCCAGCAGCTTAGGCGGATCCGCCGCCTACGAGCAGTACTTC. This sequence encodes CASSLGGSAAYEQYF.

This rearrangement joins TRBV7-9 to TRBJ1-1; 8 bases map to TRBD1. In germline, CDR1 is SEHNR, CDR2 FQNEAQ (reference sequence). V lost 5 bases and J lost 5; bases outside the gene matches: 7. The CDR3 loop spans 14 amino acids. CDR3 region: CASSTHRGVTEAFF. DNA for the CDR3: TGTGCCAGCAGCACCCACAGGGGGGTGACTGAAGCTTTCTTT.

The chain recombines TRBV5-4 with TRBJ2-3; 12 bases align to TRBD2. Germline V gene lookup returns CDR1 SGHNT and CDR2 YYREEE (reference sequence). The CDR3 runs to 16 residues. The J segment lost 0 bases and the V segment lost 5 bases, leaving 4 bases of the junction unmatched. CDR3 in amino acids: CASSRLAGASTDTQYF. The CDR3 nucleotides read TGTGCCAGCAGTCGACTAGCGGGGGCTAGCACAGATACGCAGTATTTT.

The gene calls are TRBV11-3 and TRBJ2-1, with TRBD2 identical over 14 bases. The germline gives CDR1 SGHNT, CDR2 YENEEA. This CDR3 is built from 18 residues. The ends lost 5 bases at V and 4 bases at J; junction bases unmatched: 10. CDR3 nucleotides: TGTGCCAGCAGCCCAAGGACGGGACTAGCGGGGGAGTACAATGAGCAGTTCTTC. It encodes CASSPRTGLAGEYNEQFF.

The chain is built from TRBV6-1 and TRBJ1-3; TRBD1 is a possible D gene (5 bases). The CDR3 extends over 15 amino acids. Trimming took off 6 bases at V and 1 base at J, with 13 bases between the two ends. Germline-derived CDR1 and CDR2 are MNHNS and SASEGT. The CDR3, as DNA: TGTGCCAGCAGAAGAAACCAGGGTTCTGGAAACACCATATATTTT. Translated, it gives CASRRNQGSGNTIYF.

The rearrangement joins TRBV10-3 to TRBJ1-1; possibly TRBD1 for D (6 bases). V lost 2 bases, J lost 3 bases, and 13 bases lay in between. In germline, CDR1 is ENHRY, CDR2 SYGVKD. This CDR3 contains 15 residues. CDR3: CAISEDRRQHTEAFF. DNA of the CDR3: TGTGCCATCAGTGAGGACAGGAGGCAGCACACTGAAGCTTTCTTT.

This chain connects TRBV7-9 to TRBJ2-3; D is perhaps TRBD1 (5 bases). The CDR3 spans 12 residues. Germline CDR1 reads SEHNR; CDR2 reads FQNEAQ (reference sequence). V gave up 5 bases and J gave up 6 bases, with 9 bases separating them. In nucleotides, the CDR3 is TGTGCCAGCAGCCCAGGGTCGGATACGCAGTATTTT. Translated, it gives CASSPGSDTQYF.

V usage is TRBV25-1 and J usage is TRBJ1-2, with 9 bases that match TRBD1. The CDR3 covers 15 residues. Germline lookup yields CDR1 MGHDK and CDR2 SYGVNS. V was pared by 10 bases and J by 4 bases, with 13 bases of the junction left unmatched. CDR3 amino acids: CATSLQGARGYGYTF. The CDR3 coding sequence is TGTGCCACCTCCCTACAGGGGGCGCGGGGCTATGGCTACACCTTC.

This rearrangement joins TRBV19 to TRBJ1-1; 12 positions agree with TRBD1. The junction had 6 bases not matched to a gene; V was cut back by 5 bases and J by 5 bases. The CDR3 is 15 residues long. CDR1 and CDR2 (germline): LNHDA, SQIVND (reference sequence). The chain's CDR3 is CASSVAGQGATEAFF. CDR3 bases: TGTGCCAGTAGTGTCGCGGGACAGGGGGCTACTGAAGCTTTCTTT.

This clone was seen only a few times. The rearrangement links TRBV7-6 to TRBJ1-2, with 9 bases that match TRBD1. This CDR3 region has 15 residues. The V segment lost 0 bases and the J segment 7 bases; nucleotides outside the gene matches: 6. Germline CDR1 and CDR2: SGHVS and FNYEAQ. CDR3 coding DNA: TGTGCCAGCAGCTTAGCGGGGGGACAGGGAGGTGGCTACACCTTC. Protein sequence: CASSLAGGQGGGYTF.

The CDR3 here is CASSSGTRREQYF. The CDR3, as DNA: TGTGCCAGCAGCTCCGGGACTAGGCGTGAGCAGTACTTC. The chain combines TRBV6-5 with TRBJ2-7, with TRBD2 matching over 8 bases. The CDR3 runs 13 residues. Germline-derived CDR1 and CDR2 are MNHEY and SVGAGI. V was pared by 6 bases and J by 7 bases, with 8 bases of the junction left unmatched.

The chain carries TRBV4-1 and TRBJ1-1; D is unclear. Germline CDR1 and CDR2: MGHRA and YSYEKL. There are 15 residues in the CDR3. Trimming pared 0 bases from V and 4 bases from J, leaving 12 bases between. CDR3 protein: CASSQEGGSGTEAFF. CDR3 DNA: TGCGCCAGCAGCCAAGAGGGAGGGTCCGGCACTGAAGCTTTCTTT.